This T cell receptor (beta chain) was obtained from a study of blood T cell repertoires in COVID-19. Looking at the study overall: PBMCs, B-cell-depleted T cells, or T cells were the source of the cDNA or gDNA that made up the material.

On this clone itself: The junction does not match germline at one end; this may be a read error.

Libraries were prepared by immunoSEQ multiplex PCR; TCRdb keeps only in-frame clonotypes and omits some of them. The sample comprises about 400,000 clones, 87% of which are singletons, and under 3% rests with the top ten. CDR1 LGHDT and CDR2 YNNKEL come from the germline V gene (reference sequence). CDR3 size: 11 residues. This study enrolled people aged roughly 18 to 90 from about two dozen US geographic areas. Researchers sorted participants into cohorts using their self-reported clinical history. Two consecutive negative NP/OP PCR tests, clearance, or resolved symptoms defined Cohort 3 recovery. This TCR was recovered from a woman in her 30s who had recovered from COVID-19. The chain employs TRBV3-1 (or the pseudogene TRBV3-2) and TRBJ1-1; no firm D call. The sample taken for sequencing was PBMCs or T cells enriched from blood (not recorded which). CDR3 DNA sequence: TGTGCCAGCAGCCAAGGGGCATCCACCAACTTT. This encodes CASSQGASTNF.